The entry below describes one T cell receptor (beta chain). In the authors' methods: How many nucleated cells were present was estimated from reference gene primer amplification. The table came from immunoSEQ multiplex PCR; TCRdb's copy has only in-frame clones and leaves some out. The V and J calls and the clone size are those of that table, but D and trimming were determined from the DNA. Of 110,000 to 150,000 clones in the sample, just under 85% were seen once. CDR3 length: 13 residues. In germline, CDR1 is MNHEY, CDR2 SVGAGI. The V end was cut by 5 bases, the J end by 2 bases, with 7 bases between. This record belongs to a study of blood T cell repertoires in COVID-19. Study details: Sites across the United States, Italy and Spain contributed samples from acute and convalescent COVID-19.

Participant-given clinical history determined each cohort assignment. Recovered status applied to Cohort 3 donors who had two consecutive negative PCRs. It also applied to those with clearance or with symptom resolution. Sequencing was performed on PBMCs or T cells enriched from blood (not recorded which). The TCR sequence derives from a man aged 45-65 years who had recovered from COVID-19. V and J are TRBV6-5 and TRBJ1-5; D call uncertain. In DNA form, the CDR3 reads TGTGCCAGCAGTCCCCAGGGCAATCAGCCCCAGCATTTT. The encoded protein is CASSPQGNQPQHF.